Following are 9 T cell receptor beta chains from one sample sequenced in a study of regulatory T cells in long-lasting Graves disease. The time point was: persistent/refractory GD, antithyroid drugs over 5 years with positive TRAb. From RNA extracted from PBMCs, the TCR library was made. According to the study, TCR beta libraries were built with iRepertoire HTBI primers and CDR3-region Arm-PCR. A single record per CDR3 protein comes from TCRdb applying MiXCR to the multiplex PCR reads. The table lists a few hundred thousand distinct CDR3 sequences, around 20% of them singletons. The sample here was peripheral blood mononuclear cells (PBMCs), taken when the disease was refractory, from a patient treated with antithyroid drugs. The receptors derive from a female donor with Graves disease.

There are a few counts of this clonotype. This chain links TRBV24-1 with TRBJ1-3; unclear D gene. The germline CDR1 and CDR2 sequences are KGHDR and SFDVKD. This CDR3 contains 14 residues. Trimming took 4 bases from V and 2 from J, leaving 8 bases between them. The CDR3 nucleotides read TGTGCCACCAGTGACGGGCTCCCTGGAAACACCATATATTTT. Amino acid sequence: CATSDGLPGNTIYF.

The rearrangement links TRBV30 to TRBJ1-1, with D unresolved. CDR3 size: 15 residues. V was cut by 3 bases and J by 1 base, with 15 bases left in between. Looked up from germline, CDR1 is GTSNPN and CDR2 is SVGIG (reference sequence). For the CDR3, the DNA is TGTGCCTGGAGAGCTCTGGCGACGAAGAACACTGAAGCTTTCTTT. Residues: CAWRALATKNTEAFF. Variable domain in full (rest from reference TRBV30 and TRBJ1-1): SQTIHQWPATLVQPVGSPLSLECTVEGTSNPNLYWYRQAAGRGLQLLFYSVGIGQISSEVPQNLSASRPQDRQFILSSKKLLLSDSGFYLCAWRALATKNTEAFFGQGTRLTVV.

DNA of the CDR3: TGCGCCAGCAGGAGCGGGAAAGGCTCCTACGAGCAGTACTTC. It translates to CASRSGKGSYEQYF. The chain uses TRBV10-2 and TRBJ2-7, with 7 bases that match TRBD2. The V segment lost 6 bases and the J segment 0 bases; nucleotides outside the gene matches: 5. Germline lookup yields CDR1 WSHSY and CDR2 SAAADI. The CDR3 is 14 amino acids.

This clonotype occurred many times. The rearrangement joins TRBV2 to TRBJ2-2, with TRBD2 matching 9 bases. This CDR3 is built from 15 residues. The J segment lost 2 bases and the V segment lost 6 bases, leaving 4 bases of the junction unmatched. In germline, CDR1 is SNHLY, CDR2 FYNNEI. CDR3 in DNA: TGTGCCAGCAGCCTAGCGGGGCATAACACCGGGGAGCTGTTTTTT. Its translation: CASSLAGHNTGELFF.

This clonotype has a count of ten or more. The rearrangement joins TRBV2 to TRBJ1-4, with a possible D match to TRBD1 (6 bases). V was trimmed by 8 bases and J by 10 bases, leaving 14 bases between them. This CDR3 has 12 residues. The germline V gene has CDR1 SNHLY and CDR2 FYNNEI. CDR3 loop: CASQGPLRKLFF. Written as DNA, the CDR3 is TGTGCCAGCCAGGGGCCCCTGCGAAAACTGTTTTTT.

This clonotype appeared once. The V call is TRBV7-9, the J call TRBJ2-1, with TRBD1 identical over 7 bases. The CDR3 has 14 residues. Germline loops: CDR1 SEHNR, CDR2 FQNEAQ (reference sequence). The trim removed 4 bases at V and 5 bases at J, leaving 5 bases unmatched. The CDR3 region has the DNA TGTGCCAGCAGCTCAGGGGGTCTCGACAATGAGCAGTTCTTC. Its translation is CASSSGGLDNEQFF.

This chain links TRBV6-9 with TRBJ1-2, with 9 bases matching TRBD1. V shed 3 bases and J 9 bases; nucleotides not matched to a gene: 11. Germline CDR1 is MNHGY and CDR2 is SVAAGI. This CDR3 has 15 residues. The CDR3 is CASSYSRTGVRSYTF. CDR3 DNA: TGTGCCAGCAGTTACTCCCGGACAGGGGTAAGGAGCTACACCTTC.

On this clonotype itself: Just one base apart from a much larger clone, this may be a read error. It is likely a read error, because the conserved phenylalanine at the end of the CDR3 is missing. V gene TRBV20-1 combines with J gene TRBJ2-7; 7 bases align to TRBD2. V was clipped by 0 bases and J by 6 bases; unmatched bases: 8. CDR3 length: 14 amino acids. The V gene's germline CDR1 is DFQATT and CDR2 SNEGSKA (reference sequence). The CDR3 loop reads CSARDPAGAGEQYL. The CDR3 DNA is TGCAGTGCTAGAGATCCGGCGGGAGCTGGCGAGCAGTACCTC.

V gene TRBV7-3 combines with J gene TRBJ2-3; no clear D gene. The CDR3 length is 14 residues. CDR1 and CDR2 from the germline V gene are SGHTA and FQGTGA. Trimming stripped 1 base from V and 6 bases from J, with 11 bases between. CDR3 bases: TGTGCCAGCAGCTTAAACCGTATGGGGGATACGCAGTATTTT. This gives the protein CASSLNRMGDTQYF.